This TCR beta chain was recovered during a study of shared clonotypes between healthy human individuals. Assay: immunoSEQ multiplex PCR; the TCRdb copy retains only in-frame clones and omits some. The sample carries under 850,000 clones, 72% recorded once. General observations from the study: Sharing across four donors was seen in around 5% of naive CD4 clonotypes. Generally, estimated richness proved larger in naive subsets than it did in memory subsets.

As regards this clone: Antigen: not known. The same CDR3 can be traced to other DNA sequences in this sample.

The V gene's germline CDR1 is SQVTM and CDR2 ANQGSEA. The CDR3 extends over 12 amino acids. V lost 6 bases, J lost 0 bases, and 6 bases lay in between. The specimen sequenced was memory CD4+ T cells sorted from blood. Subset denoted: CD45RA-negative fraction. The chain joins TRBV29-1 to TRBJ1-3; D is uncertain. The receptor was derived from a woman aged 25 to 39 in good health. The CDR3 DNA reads TGCAGCGTAGGAGTCTCTGGAAACACCATATATTTT. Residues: CSVGVSGNTIYF.